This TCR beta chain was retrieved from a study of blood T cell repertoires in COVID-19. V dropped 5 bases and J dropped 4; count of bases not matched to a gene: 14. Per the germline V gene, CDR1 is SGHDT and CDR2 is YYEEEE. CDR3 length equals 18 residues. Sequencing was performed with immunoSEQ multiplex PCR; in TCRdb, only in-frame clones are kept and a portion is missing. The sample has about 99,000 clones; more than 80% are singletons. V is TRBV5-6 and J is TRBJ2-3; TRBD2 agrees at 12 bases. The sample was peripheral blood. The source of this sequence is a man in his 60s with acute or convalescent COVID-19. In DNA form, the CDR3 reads TGTGCCAGCAGTCATCAGCCGGGGACTAGCGGGTTGCCAGATACGCAGTATTTT. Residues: CASSHQPGTSGLPDTQYF.